This T cell receptor (beta chain) was observed in a study of breast tumors, draining lymph nodes, adjacent tissues. Breast cancer patients provided tissue from their axillary draining lymph nodes. One entry per CDR3 protein results from TCRdb running MiXCR on the multiplex PCR reads. The sample holds approximately 90,000 distinct CDR3 sequences, roughly 28% seen once. There are many counts of this clonotype. What it binds is unknown. With 7 bases clipped from V and 5 bases from J, the junction kept 20 bases outside the gene matches. Germline V gene sequence: CDR1 MRHNA, CDR2 SNTAGT. CDR3 length: 17 amino acids. Study results and limitations: Luminal-like breast cancer showed significantly greater tumor-nontumor repertoire similarity than basal-like breast cancer did. Most tumor T cells seemingly derive from lymph node, then expand in tumor. Tumor repertoires ranked between lymph nodes and nontumor tissue in diversity, with V and J gene preferences. Tumor T cell lymph node origin was a supported hypothesis, not proven.

The chain carries TRBV6-4 and TRBJ2-7, with 7 nucleotides matching TRBD2. This sequence was found in a female donor with breast cancer. Some clones in this sample may be carry-over from other donors' samples. Sequencing was carried out using axillary lymph node tissue. CDR3 region: CASIFGDVSAGENEQYF. In DNA, the CDR3 is TGTGCCAGCATTTTTGGGGACGTTTCGGCGGGAGAAAACGAGCAGTACTTC.